The clone carrying this T cell receptor beta chain was observed a single time. It was during active infection that Seattle patients were enrolled and then longitudinally followed. The sample is drawn from a study of blood T cell repertoires in COVID-19. Across the whole study: The United States, Italy and Spain supplied acute and convalescent COVID-19 samples. PBMCs, B-cell-depleted T cells, or T cells were the source of the cDNA or gDNA that made up the material.

Germline-derived CDR1 and CDR2 are LGHNA and YNFKEQ. The CDR3 extends over 17 amino acids. Trimming removed 0 bases from V and 2 bases from J, with 14 bases in between. Original methodology: Counts of nucleated cells, estimated from reference gene primer amplification, were obtained. Produced via immunoSEQ multiplex PCR; TCRdb's table is partial and in-frame only. That table furnishes V, J and clone size, whereas the DNA furnished D and trimming. The data show hundreds of thousands of clones, about 88% seen once. Sample: peripheral blood. The receptor was isolated from a man younger than 35 with COVID-19, enrolled during active disease. This chain uses TRBV4-2 with TRBJ2-4, with unresolved D. CDR3: CASSQESSRSPKNIQYF. The CDR3 region has the DNA TGTGCCAGCAGCCAAGAATCGAGCCGGAGTCCCAAAAACATTCAGTACTTC.